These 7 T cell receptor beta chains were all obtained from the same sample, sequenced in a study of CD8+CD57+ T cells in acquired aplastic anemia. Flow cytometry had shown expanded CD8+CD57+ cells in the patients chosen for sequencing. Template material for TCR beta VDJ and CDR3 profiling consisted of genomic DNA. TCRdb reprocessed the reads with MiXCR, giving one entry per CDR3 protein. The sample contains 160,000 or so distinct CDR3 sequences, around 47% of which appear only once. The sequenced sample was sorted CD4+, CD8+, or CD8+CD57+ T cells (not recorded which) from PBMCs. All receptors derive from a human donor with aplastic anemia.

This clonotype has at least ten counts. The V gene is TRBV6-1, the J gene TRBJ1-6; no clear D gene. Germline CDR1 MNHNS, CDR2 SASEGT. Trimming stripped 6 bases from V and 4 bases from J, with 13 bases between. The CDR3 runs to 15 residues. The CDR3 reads CASSLLGFYNSPLHF. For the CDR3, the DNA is TGTGCCAGCAGCCTCTTGGGGTTTTATAATTCACCCCTCCACTTT.

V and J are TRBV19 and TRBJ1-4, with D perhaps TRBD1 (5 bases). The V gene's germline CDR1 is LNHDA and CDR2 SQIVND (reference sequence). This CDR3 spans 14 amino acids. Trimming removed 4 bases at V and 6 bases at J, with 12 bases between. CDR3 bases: TGTGCCAGTAGTAACCAGGGAGGGGATGAAAAACTGTTTTTT. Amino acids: CASSNQGGDEKLFF.

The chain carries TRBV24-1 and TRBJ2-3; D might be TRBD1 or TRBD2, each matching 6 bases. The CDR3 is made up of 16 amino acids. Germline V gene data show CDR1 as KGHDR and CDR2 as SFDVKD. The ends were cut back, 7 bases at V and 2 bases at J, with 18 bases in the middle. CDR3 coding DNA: TGTGCCACCAGCTCCAGAGTGCGGGACAACACAGATACGCAGTATTTT. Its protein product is CATSSRVRDNTDTQYF.

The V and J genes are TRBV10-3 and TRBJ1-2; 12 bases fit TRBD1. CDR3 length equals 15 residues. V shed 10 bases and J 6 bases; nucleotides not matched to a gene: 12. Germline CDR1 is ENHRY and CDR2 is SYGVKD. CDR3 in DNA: TGTGCCACCAACCAGCCGGGACAGGGGGCGCATGGCTACACCTTC. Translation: CATNQPGQGAHGYTF.

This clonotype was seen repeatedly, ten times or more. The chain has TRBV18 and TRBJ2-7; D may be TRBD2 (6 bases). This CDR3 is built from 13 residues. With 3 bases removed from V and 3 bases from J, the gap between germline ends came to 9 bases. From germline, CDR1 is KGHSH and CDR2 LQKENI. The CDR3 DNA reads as TGTGCCAGCTCACCCGTGGGGGGCTACGAGCAGTACGTC. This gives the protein CASSPVGGYEQYV.

The CDR3 DNA reads as TGTGCCAGTAGTATGCGGCAGGGTCCCTACGAGCAGTACTTC. Its translation is CASSMRQGPYEQYF. This chain connects TRBV19 to TRBJ2-7, with D tentatively TRBD1 (5 bases). Germline V gives CDR1 LNHDA, CDR2 SQIVND (reference sequence). The CDR3 runs to 14 residues. The V end was cut by 3 bases, the J end by 2 bases, with 11 bases between. The variable domain in full, with the rest retrieved from reference TRBV19 and TRBJ2-7, is DGGITQSPKYLFRKEGQNVTLSCEQNLNHDAMYWYRQDPGQGLRLIYYSQIVNDFQKGDIAEGYSVSREKKESFPLTVTSAQKNPTAFYLCASSMRQGPYEQYFGPGTRLTVT.

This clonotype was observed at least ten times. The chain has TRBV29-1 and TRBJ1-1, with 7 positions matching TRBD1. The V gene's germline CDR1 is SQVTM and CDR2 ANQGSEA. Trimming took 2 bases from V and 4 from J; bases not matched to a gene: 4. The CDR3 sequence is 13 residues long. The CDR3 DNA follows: TGCAGCGTTGAAACAGGGGCCGGCACTGAAGCTTTCTTT. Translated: CSVETGAGTEAFF.